The 11 T cell receptor beta chains in this list originate from one sample, sequenced in a study of shared clonotypes between healthy human individuals. Assay: immunoSEQ multiplex PCR; the TCRdb copy retains only in-frame clones and omits some. The sample lists over a million clones; over 95% were seen once. Sequencing was carried out using naive CD4+ T cells sorted from blood. Subset described: CD45RA+ positively selected. These TCRs come from a man aged 25 to 40 in good health.

The gene calls are TRBV27 and TRBJ2-7; TRBD2 matches 13 bases. This CDR3 is 17 amino acids long. CDR1 MNHEY and CDR2 SMNVEV come from the germline V gene (reference sequence). V trimming: 5 bases; J trimming: 3 bases; junction bases outside the gene matches: 10. The chain's CDR3 is CASSRGLAGTGYYEQYF. The CDR3 bases are TGTGCCAGCAGTCGGGGACTAGCGGGAACAGGATACTACGAGCAGTACTTC.

The chain carries TRBV7-2 and TRBJ1-2, with 9 positions matching TRBD1. J gave up 7 bases and V 5 bases, and 5 bases lay outside the gene matches. Per germline, CDR1 SGHTA and CDR2 FQGNSA. The CDR3 loop spans 13 amino acids. The CDR3 nucleotides read TGTGCCAGCAGCGGACAGGGGTCCGGTGGCTACACCTTC. Translation gives CASSGQGSGGYTF.

The chain recombines TRBV28 with TRBJ2-7; 12 bases match TRBD2. This CDR3 comprises 15 residues. CDR1 and CDR2 from the germline V gene are MDHEN and SYDVKM. Trimming cost V 6 bases and J 6 bases; bases outside gene matches: 9. CDR3 loop: CASSSRLAGDPEQYF. In nucleotides, the CDR3 is TGTGCCAGCAGCTCAAGACTAGCGGGAGACCCCGAGCAGTACTTC.

The chain carries TRBV6-5 and TRBJ1-5, with D unclear. The V end was cut by 4 bases, the J end by 6 bases, with 7 bases between. This CDR3 spans 12 amino acids. Germline CDR1 MNHEY, CDR2 SVGAGI. Here the CDR3 DNA reads TGTGCCAGCAGTTCCGGTCCTCAGCCCCAGCATTTT. Protein product: CASSSGPQPQHF.

The chain carries TRBV18 and TRBJ2-1, with 7 nucleotides matching TRBD1. The V gene end was trimmed by 0 bases and the J gene end by 6 bases; junction bases not matched to a gene: 5. This CDR3 spans 15 amino acids. Germline CDR1 reads KGHSH; CDR2 reads LQKENI. CDR3 in amino acids: CASSPPASGGNEQFF. In DNA, the CDR3 is TGTGCCAGCTCACCACCGGCGTCAGGGGGCAATGAGCAGTTCTTC.

To note about this clone: Within the sample, other DNA sequences also encode this same CDR3. V and J are TRBV28 and TRBJ2-7; D is uncertain. The CDR3 has 11 amino acids. Between the trimmed V and J ends, which lost 8 bases and 3 bases, there was a span of 8 bases. CDR1 MDHEN and CDR2 SYDVKM come from the germline V gene. This CDR3 is CASSLYYEQYF. The CDR3 nucleotides read TGTGCCAGCTCCTTATACTACGAGCAGTACTTC.

CDR3 sequence reads: CASSQMLAGGKQYF. CDR3 coding DNA: TGTGCCAGCAGCCAAATGTTAGCGGGAGGAAAGCAGTACTTC. The V call is TRBV14, the J call TRBJ2-7, with 10 bases aligning to TRBD2. V was clipped by 2 bases and J by 8 bases; unmatched bases: 6. The CDR3 is 14 residues long. Germline lookup yields CDR1 SGHDN and CDR2 FVKESK.

This rearrangement joins TRBV10-2 to TRBJ2-5, with 10 nucleotides matching TRBD2. V lost 4 bases, J lost 1 base, and 3 bases stayed unmatched. Per germline, CDR1 WSHSY and CDR2 SAAADI. The CDR3 contains 15 residues. CDR3: CASSVLAGVQETQYF. In DNA, the CDR3 is TGCGCCAGCAGTGTTCTAGCGGGGGTCCAAGAGACCCAGTACTTC.

The chain uses TRBV7-9 and TRBJ2-2, with TRBD1 matching 8 bases. CDR3 length: 16 amino acids. The V segment lost 5 bases and the J segment 6 bases; nucleotides outside the gene matches: 11. CDR1 and CDR2 (germline): SEHNR, FQNEAQ (reference sequence). The CDR3 reads CASSLDRVSLSGELFF. The DNA of the CDR3 is TGTGCCAGCAGCCTGGACAGGGTCTCCTTATCCGGGGAGCTGTTTTTT.

The chain has TRBV5-8 and TRBJ2-3; D is undetermined. The CDR3 covers 15 residues. The germline V gene has CDR1 SGHTS and CDR2 YDEGEE. V was shortened by 2 bases and J by 4 bases, with 14 bases between the two germline ends. CDR3 DNA sequence: TGTGCCAGCAGCTTCTCGGTGCAGCGCCCAGATACGCAGTATTTT. The encoded protein is CASSFSVQRPDTQYF.

The chain is built from TRBV10-1 and TRBJ2-3; 9 nucleotides match TRBD1. The CDR3 sequence is 15 residues long. CDR1 is WNHNN and CDR2 is SYGVQD in the germline V gene (reference sequence). The V segment lost 8 bases and the J segment 2 bases; nucleotides outside the gene matches: 8. The CDR3 is CASGNRGQDTDTQYF. In DNA, the CDR3 is TGCGCCAGCGGGAACAGGGGGCAGGACACAGATACGCAGTATTTT.